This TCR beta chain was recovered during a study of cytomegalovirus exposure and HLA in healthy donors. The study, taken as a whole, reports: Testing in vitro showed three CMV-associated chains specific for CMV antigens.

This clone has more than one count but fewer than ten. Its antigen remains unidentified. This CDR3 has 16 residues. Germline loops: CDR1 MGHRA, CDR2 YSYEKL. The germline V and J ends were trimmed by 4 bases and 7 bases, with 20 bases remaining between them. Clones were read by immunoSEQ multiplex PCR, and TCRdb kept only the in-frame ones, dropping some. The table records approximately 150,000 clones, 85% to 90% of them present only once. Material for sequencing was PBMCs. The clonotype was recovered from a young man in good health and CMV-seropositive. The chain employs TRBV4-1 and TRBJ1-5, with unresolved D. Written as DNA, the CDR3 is TGCGCCAGCAGCCCACTCGCACTAGTGGATGGGCAGCCCCAGCATTTT. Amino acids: CASSPLALVDGQPQHF.